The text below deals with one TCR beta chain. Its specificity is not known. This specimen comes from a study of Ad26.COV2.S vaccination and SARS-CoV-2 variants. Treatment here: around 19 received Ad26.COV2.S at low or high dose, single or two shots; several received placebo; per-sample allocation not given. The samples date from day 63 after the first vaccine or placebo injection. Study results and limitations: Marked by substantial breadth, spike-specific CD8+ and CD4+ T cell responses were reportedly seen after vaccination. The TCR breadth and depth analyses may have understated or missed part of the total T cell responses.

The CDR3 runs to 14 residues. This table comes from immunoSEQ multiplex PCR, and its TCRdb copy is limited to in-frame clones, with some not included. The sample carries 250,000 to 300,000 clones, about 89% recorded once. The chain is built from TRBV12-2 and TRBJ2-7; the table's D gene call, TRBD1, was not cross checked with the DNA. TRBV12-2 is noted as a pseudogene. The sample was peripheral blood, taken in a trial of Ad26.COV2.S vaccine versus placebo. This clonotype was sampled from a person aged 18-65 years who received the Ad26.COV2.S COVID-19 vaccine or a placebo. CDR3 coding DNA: TGTGCAAGTCGCTTAAGCAGGGAATCCTACGAGCAGTACTTC. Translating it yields CASRLSRESYEQYF.